The rows below give T cell receptor beta chains drawn from one sample of a study of blood T cell repertoires in COVID-19. Some clones are missing from TCRdb's copy, which holds only in-frame ones; the method was immunoSEQ multiplex PCR. The sample carries around 270,000 clones, 75% to 90% recorded once. Sequencing used peripheral blood. These receptor sequences come from a middle-aged man with acute or convalescent COVID-19. Each CDR3 is given with its conserved first and last residue. A D gene is named only where the DNA matches it firmly. Part of the rows lack a size; the others show once, few, many or a class for expanded clones.

j_call: TRBJ2-2; v_call: TRBV2; cdr3_length: 12; clone_size: NA; d_call: NA; cdr3_aa: CASLAGTGELFF; cdr3_nt: TGTGCCAGCCTGGCGGGGACCGGGGAGCTGTTTTTT
j_call: TRBJ1-2; v_call: TRBV3-1/TRBV3-2; cdr3_length: 17; clone_size: NA; d_call: TRBD1; cdr3_aa: CASSRLGAQGARYGYTF; cdr3_nt: TGTGCCAGCAGCCGTCTGGGAGCACAGGGGGCGAGATATGGCTACACCTTC
j_call: TRBJ2-2; v_call: TRBV6-5; cdr3_length: 15; clone_size: NA; d_call: NA; cdr3_aa: CASSYRIGGTGELFF; cdr3_nt: TGTGCCAGCAGTTACCGGATTGGGGGGACCGGGGAGCTGTTTTTT
j_call: TRBJ1-2; v_call: TRBV12-3/TRBV12-4; cdr3_length: 13; clone_size: NA; d_call: NA; cdr3_aa: CASSRTGGGGYTF; cdr3_nt: TGTGCCAGCAGCCGCACCGGGGGTGGGGGCTACACCTTC
j_call: TRBJ1-1; v_call: TRBV5-1; cdr3_length: 14; clone_size: NA; d_call: NA; cdr3_aa: CASSTYGGISEAFF; cdr3_nt: TGCGCCAGCAGCACCTACGGGGGAATAAGTGAAGCTTTCTTT
j_call: TRBJ2-7; v_call: TRBV10-2; cdr3_length: 11; clone_size: NA; d_call: NA; cdr3_aa: CASRFAYEQYF; cdr3_nt: TGCGCCAGCAGGTTCGCCTACGAGCAGTACTTC
j_call: TRBJ1-1; v_call: TRBV18; cdr3_length: 16; clone_size: NA; d_call: NA; cdr3_aa: CASSPGQGSFDTEAFF; cdr3_nt: TGTGCCAGCTCACCGGGGCAGGGAAGTTTTGACACTGAAGCTTTCTTT
j_call: TRBJ1-2; v_call: TRBV29-1; cdr3_length: 13; clone_size: NA; d_call: TRBD1; cdr3_aa: CSVSPTGAHGYTF; cdr3_nt: TGCAGCGTTAGCCCTACAGGGGCCCATGGCTACACCTTC
j_call: TRBJ2-1; v_call: TRBV27; cdr3_length: 22; clone_size: once; d_call: TRBD2; cdr3_aa: CASSLFGLAGALESSSYNEQFF; cdr3_nt: TGTGCCAGCAGTCTTTTCGGACTAGCGGGGGCTCTTGAAAGTAGCTCCTACAATGAGCAGTTCTTC
j_call: TRBJ2-1; v_call: TRBV29-1; cdr3_length: 14; clone_size: NA; d_call: NA; cdr3_aa: CSVVAGIHGDEQFF; cdr3_nt: TGCAGCGTTGTTGCAGGGATTCATGGCGATGAGCAGTTCTTC
j_call: TRBJ1-1; v_call: TRBV7-9; cdr3_length: 17; clone_size: NA; d_call: TRBD1; cdr3_aa: CASSPRDFRTGTLGAFF; cdr3_nt: TGTGCCAGCAGCCCAAGGGACTTTCGGACAGGGACCCTAGGAGCTTTCTTT
j_call: TRBJ1-4; v_call: TRBV18; cdr3_length: 17; clone_size: NA; d_call: TRBD1; cdr3_aa: CASSRRRGREDNEKLFF; cdr3_nt: TGTGCCAGCTCACGGCGCAGGGGGCGAGAAGATAATGAAAAACTGTTTTTT
j_call: TRBJ2-1; v_call: TRBV6-4; cdr3_length: 16; clone_size: NA; d_call: NA; cdr3_aa: CASSDFGHSSYNEQFF; cdr3_nt: TGTGCCAGCAGTGACTTCGGACATTCCTCCTACAATGAGCAGTTCTTC
j_call: TRBJ1-2; v_call: TRBV12-3/TRBV12-4; cdr3_length: 13; clone_size: few; d_call: NA; cdr3_aa: CASSLGGGEGYTF; cdr3_nt: TGTGCCAGCAGTTTAGGCGGTGGCGAAGGCTACACCTTC
j_call: TRBJ2-6; v_call: TRBV7-9; cdr3_length: 19; clone_size: once; d_call: NA; cdr3_aa: CASSLEGRGAISRANVLTF; cdr3_nt: TGTGCCAGCAGCTTAGAGGGCAGGGGGGCCATCTCTAGGGCCAACGTCCTGACTTTC
j_call: TRBJ2-2; v_call: TRBV19; cdr3_length: 15; clone_size: NA; d_call: NA; cdr3_aa: CASSGNSGSTGELFF; cdr3_nt: TGTGCCAGTAGTGGGAACTCGGGATCCACCGGGGAGCTGTTTTTT
j_call: TRBJ1-1; v_call: TRBV6-5; cdr3_length: 14; clone_size: NA; d_call: NA; cdr3_aa: CASSFVAGHTEAFF; cdr3_nt: TGTGCCAGCAGCTTTGTAGCAGGGCACACTGAAGCTTTCTTT
j_call: TRBJ1-4; v_call: TRBV12-3/TRBV12-4; cdr3_length: 13; clone_size: NA; d_call: NA; cdr3_aa: CATARGQQEKLFF; cdr3_nt: TGTGCCACCGCGAGGGGACAACAGGAAAAACTGTTTTTT
j_call: TRBJ1-1; v_call: TRBV6-6; cdr3_length: 14; clone_size: NA; d_call: NA; cdr3_aa: CASSYSTTGTEAFF; cdr3_nt: TGTGCCAGCAGTTACTCGACCACCGGGACTGAAGCTTTCTTT
j_call: TRBJ1-5; v_call: TRBV5-1; cdr3_length: 15; clone_size: NA; d_call: NA; cdr3_aa: CASSLDRNSNQPQHF; cdr3_nt: TGCGCCAGCAGCTTGGACAGGAATAGCAATCAGCCCCAGCATTTT
j_call: TRBJ1-6; v_call: TRBV5-1; cdr3_length: 14; clone_size: NA; d_call: TRBD1; cdr3_aa: CASSSDRGGSPLHF; cdr3_nt: TGCGCCAGCAGCTCCGACAGGGGAGGATCACCCCTCCACTTT
j_call: TRBJ2-2; v_call: TRBV24-1; cdr3_length: 15; clone_size: NA; d_call: NA; cdr3_aa: CATAVSAANTGELFF; cdr3_nt: TGTGCCACCGCGGTTTCGGCCGCGAACACCGGGGAGCTGTTTTTT
j_call: TRBJ1-3; v_call: TRBV29-1; cdr3_length: 13; clone_size: NA; d_call: NA; cdr3_aa: CSVVGQLGNTIYF; cdr3_nt: TGCAGCGTAGTCGGACAGCTGGGGAACACCATATATTTT
j_call: TRBJ2-7; v_call: TRBV15; cdr3_length: 13; clone_size: NA; d_call: NA; cdr3_aa: CATSRDTEYEQYF; cdr3_nt: TGTGCCACCAGCAGAGATACGGAGTACGAGCAGTACTTC
j_call: TRBJ2-1; v_call: TRBV6-2/TRBV6-3; cdr3_length: 16; clone_size: NA; d_call: NA; cdr3_aa: CASSYTEEGLDNEQFF; cdr3_nt: TGTGCCAGCAGTTACACGGAGGAGGGACTGGACAATGAGCAGTTCTTC
j_call: TRBJ2-5; v_call: TRBV6-5; cdr3_length: 14; clone_size: NA; d_call: NA; cdr3_aa: CASYRRGGLETQYF; cdr3_nt: TGTGCCTCCTATAGGAGAGGAGGACTAGAGACCCAGTACTTC
j_call: TRBJ2-7; v_call: TRBV30; cdr3_length: 15; clone_size: NA; d_call: TRBD1; cdr3_aa: CAWSVPQGHAYEQYF; cdr3_nt: TGTGCCTGGAGTGTTCCACAGGGGCATGCCTACGAGCAGTACTTC
j_call: TRBJ2-3; v_call: TRBV15; cdr3_length: 17; clone_size: NA; d_call: NA; cdr3_aa: CATSRGGSASGTDTQYF; cdr3_nt: TGTGCCACCAGCAGAGGGGGGTCGGCTAGCGGCACAGATACGCAGTATTTT
j_call: TRBJ2-4; v_call: TRBV6-5; cdr3_length: 11; clone_size: NA; d_call: NA; cdr3_aa: CASRRENIQYF; cdr3_nt: TGTGCCAGCAGGCGTGAAAACATTCAGTACTTC
j_call: TRBJ2-1; v_call: TRBV28; cdr3_length: 14; clone_size: NA; d_call: TRBD2; cdr3_aa: CASLSRTRPNEQFF; cdr3_nt: TGTGCCAGCCTGTCACGGACTAGACCAAATGAGCAGTTCTTC
j_call: TRBJ1-1; v_call: TRBV5-1; cdr3_length: 17; clone_size: NA; d_call: NA; cdr3_aa: CASSPGQTTTLNTEAFF; cdr3_nt: TGCGCCAGCAGCCCCGGACAGACTACTACTTTGAACACTGAAGCTTTCTTT
j_call: TRBJ1-1; v_call: TRBV4-1; cdr3_length: 14; clone_size: NA; d_call: NA; cdr3_aa: CASSQDLRGTEAFF; cdr3_nt: TGCGCCAGCAGCCAAGATTTACGAGGGACTGAAGCTTTCTTT
j_call: TRBJ1-2; v_call: TRBV6-5; cdr3_length: 13; clone_size: NA; d_call: TRBD1; cdr3_aa: CASSPTGLVGYTF; cdr3_nt: TGTGCCAGCAGCCCGACAGGGTTAGTTGGCTACACCTTC
j_call: TRBJ2-2; v_call: TRBV10-2; cdr3_length: 16; clone_size: NA; d_call: NA; cdr3_aa: CASSATGIQARGELFF; cdr3_nt: TGCGCCAGCAGTGCCACAGGGATCCAGGCCCGAGGGGAGCTGTTTTTT
j_call: TRBJ2-1; v_call: TRBV30; cdr3_length: 14; clone_size: NA; d_call: TRBD1; cdr3_aa: CAWSVQGTDNEQFF; cdr3_nt: TGTGCCTGGAGTGTACAGGGGACAGACAATGAGCAGTTCTTC
j_call: TRBJ2-3; v_call: TRBV5-5; cdr3_length: 15; clone_size: NA; d_call: TRBD1; cdr3_aa: CASSLPGQEEFTQYF; cdr3_nt: TGTGCCAGCAGCCTCCCGGGACAGGAAGAGTTTACGCAGTATTTT
j_call: TRBJ2-5; v_call: TRBV2; cdr3_length: 13; clone_size: NA; d_call: NA; cdr3_aa: CASSENGGETQYF; cdr3_nt: TGTGCCAGCAGTGAAAATGGGGGGGAGACCCAGTACTTC
j_call: TRBJ1-1; v_call: TRBV7-6; cdr3_length: 12; clone_size: NA; d_call: TRBD1; cdr3_aa: CASSQGGSEAFF; cdr3_nt: TGTGCCAGCAGCCAAGGGGGCTCTGAAGCTTTCTTT
j_call: TRBJ1-2; v_call: TRBV24-1; cdr3_length: 13; clone_size: NA; d_call: NA; cdr3_aa: CATSETGRHGYTF; cdr3_nt: TGTGCCACCAGTGAGACCGGGAGGCATGGCTACACCTTC
j_call: TRBJ2-5; v_call: TRBV19; cdr3_length: 15; clone_size: NA; d_call: TRBD1; cdr3_aa: CASSIGQGAGETQYF; cdr3_nt: TGTGCCAGTAGTATAGGGCAGGGGGCAGGGGAGACCCAGTACTTC